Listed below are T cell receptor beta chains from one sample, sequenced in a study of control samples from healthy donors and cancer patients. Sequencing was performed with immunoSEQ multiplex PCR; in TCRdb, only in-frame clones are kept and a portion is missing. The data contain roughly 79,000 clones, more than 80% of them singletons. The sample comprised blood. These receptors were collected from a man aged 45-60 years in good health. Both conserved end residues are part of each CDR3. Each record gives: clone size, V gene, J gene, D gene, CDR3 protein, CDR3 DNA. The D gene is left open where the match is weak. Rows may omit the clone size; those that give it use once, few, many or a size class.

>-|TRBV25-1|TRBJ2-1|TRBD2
CASSLAGGQGEQFF
TGTGCCAGCAGCCTAGCGGGAGGACAGGGTGAGCAGTTCTTC
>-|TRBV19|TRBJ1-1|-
CASSLGNTEAFF
TGTGCCAGTAGTTTGGGGAACACTGAAGCTTTCTTT
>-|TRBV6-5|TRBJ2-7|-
CASRKYRDNSYEQYF
TGTGCCAGCAGAAAATACCGGGACAACTCCTACGAGCAGTACTTC
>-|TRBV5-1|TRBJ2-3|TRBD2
CASSFLAGGPADTQYF
TGCGCCAGCAGCTTTTTAGCGGGAGGGCCCGCAGATACGCAGTATTTT
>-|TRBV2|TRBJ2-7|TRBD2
CASRGAGASYEQYF
TGTGCCAGCAGGGGAGCGGGGGCCTCCTACGAGCAGTACTTC
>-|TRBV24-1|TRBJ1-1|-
CATSEGLKTEAFF
TGTGCCACCAGTGAGGGCCTGAAGACTGAAGCTTTCTTT
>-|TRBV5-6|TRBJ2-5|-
CASSFQETQYF
TGTGCCAGCAGCTTCCAAGAGACCCAGTACTTC
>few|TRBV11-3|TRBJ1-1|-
CASSVNTEAFF
TGTGCCAGCAGCGTGAACACTGAAGCTTTCTTT
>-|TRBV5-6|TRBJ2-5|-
CASSFEPGGTQYF
TGTGCCAGCAGCTTTGAACCGGGTGGGACCCAGTACTTC
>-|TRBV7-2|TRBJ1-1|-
CASSLSGAIHTEAFF
TGTGCCAGCAGCTTGTCCGGGGCGATTCACACTGAAGCTTTCTTT
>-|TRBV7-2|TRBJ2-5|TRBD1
CASSLSTGTGGTQYF
TGTGCCAGCAGCCTCTCTACCGGGACAGGGGGGACCCAGTACTTC
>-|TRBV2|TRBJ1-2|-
CASSEEWVGFGYTF
TGTGCCAGCAGTGAGGAGTGGGTTGGTTTTGGCTACACCTTC
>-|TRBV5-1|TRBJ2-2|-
CASSGTTGNTGELFF
TGCGCCAGCAGCGGAACTACAGGCAACACCGGGGAGCTGTTTTTT
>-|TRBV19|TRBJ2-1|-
CASSPLSSYNEQFF
TGTGCCAGTAGTCCTTTGAGCTCCTACAATGAGCAGTTCTTC
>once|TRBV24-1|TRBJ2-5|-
CATSAGSTFQETQYF
TGTGCCACCAGTGCCGGCAGCACCTTCCAAGAGACCCAGTACTTC
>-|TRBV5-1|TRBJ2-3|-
CASSLSGSTDTQYF
TGCGCCAGCAGCTTATCAGGGAGCACAGATACGCAGTATTTT
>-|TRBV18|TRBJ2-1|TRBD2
CASSPSMAGLAGGNEQFF
TGTGCCAGCTCACCATCGATGGCAGGACTAGCGGGAGGCAATGAGCAGTTCTTC
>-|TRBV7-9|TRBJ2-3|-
CASSFRLGSTDTQYF
TGTGCCAGCAGCTTCAGACTGGGGAGCACAGATACGCAGTATTTT
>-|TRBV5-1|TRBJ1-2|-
CASSFRADSRFNYGYTF
TGCGCCAGCAGCTTTCGGGCAGATTCGCGATTTAACTATGGCTACACCTTC
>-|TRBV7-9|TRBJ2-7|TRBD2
CASSLSLGTSGSYEQYF
TGTGCCAGCAGCTTATCCTTGGGGACTAGCGGGAGTTACGAGCAGTACTTC
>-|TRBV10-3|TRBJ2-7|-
CAIGARGEQYF
TGTGCCATCGGGGCCAGGGGTGAGCAGTACTTC
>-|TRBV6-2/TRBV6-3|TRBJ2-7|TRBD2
CASSDIAGGWDEQYF
TGTGCCAGCAGTGACATAGCGGGAGGTTGGGACGAGCAGTACTTC
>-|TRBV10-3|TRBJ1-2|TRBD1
CAVRQLQGDYGYTF
TGTGCCGTAAGACAACTACAGGGGGACTATGGCTACACCTTC
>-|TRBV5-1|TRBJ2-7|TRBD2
CASSRRDGPTSGSYEQYF
TGCGCCAGCAGCAGAAGGGACGGACCGACTAGCGGGAGTTACGAGCAGTACTTC
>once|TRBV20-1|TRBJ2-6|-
CSARGANVLTF
TGCAGTGCTAGAGGGGCCAACGTCCTGACTTTC
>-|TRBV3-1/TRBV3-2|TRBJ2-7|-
CASSQQGPYEQYF
TGTGCCAGCAGCCAACAGGGCCCCTACGAGCAGTACTTC
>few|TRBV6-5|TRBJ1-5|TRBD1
CASRGRGIQPQHF
TGTGCCAGCAGAGGCAGGGGGATTCAGCCCCAGCATTTT
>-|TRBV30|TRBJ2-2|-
CAWSPGQNTGELFF
TGTGCCTGGAGTCCGGGACAGAACACCGGGGAGCTGTTTTTT
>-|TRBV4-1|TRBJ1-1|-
CASSQDSRGTEAFF
TGCGCCAGCAGCCAAGATTCCAGGGGCACTGAAGCTTTCTTT
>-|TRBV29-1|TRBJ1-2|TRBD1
CSARTGNYGYTF
TGCAGCGCCCGGACAGGGAACTATGGCTACACCTTC
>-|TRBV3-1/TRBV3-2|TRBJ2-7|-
CASSQGNGGGDEQYF
TGTGCCAGCAGCCAAGGAAATGGGGGCGGCGACGAGCAGTACTTC
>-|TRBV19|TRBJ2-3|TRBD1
CASQDRGSSTDTQYF
TGTGCCAGCCAGGACAGGGGTTCTAGCACAGATACGCAGTATTTT
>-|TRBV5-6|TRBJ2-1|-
CASSLGQAGNEQFF
TGTGCCAGCAGCTTGGGACAGGCTGGGAATGAGCAGTTCTTC
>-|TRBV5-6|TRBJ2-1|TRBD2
CASSAGLAGDPSYNEQFF
TGTGCCAGCAGCGCGGGACTAGCGGGGGACCCCTCCTACAATGAGCAGTTCTTC
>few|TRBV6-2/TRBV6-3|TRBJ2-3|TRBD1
CASSRRDRGDTQYF
TGTGCCAGCAGCCGACGGGACAGGGGTGATACGCAGTATTTT